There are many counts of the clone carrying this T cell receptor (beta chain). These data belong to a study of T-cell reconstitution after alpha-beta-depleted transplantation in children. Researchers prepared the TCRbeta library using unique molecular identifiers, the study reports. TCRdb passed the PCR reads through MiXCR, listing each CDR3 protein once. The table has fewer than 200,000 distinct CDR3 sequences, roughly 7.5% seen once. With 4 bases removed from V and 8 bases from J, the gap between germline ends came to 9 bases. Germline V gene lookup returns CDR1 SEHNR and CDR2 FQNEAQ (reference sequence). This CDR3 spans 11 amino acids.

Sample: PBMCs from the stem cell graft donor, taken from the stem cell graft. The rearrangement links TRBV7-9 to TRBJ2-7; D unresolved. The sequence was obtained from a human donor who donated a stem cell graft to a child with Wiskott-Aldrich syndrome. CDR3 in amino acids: CASSSGGQQYF. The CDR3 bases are TGTGCCAGCAGCTCTGGCGGCCAGCAGTACTTC.